This T cell receptor (beta chain) was obtained from a study of graft-versus-host responses after intestinal transplantation. V was shortened by 2 bases and J by 0 bases, with 16 bases between the two germline ends. This CDR3 is built from 17 residues. Germline-derived CDR1 and CDR2 are LGHNT and FRNRAP. Produced via immunoSEQ multiplex PCR; TCRdb's table is partial and in-frame only. The sample includes 75,000 to 100,000 clones, 80% to 95% seen only once; the top ten take about 16%. The sequence was collected from a human patient who received an intestinal transplant, so some T cells may come from the graft donor. V and J are TRBV12-5 and TRBJ1-2; D unresolved. The source was PBMCs, collected about 440 days after intestinal transplant. The CDR3 region is CASGLRTGIITNYGYTF. The CDR3 DNA sequence: TGTGCTAGTGGTTTGAGGACCGGGATTATTACTAACTATGGCTACACCTTC. The full variable domain, its missing parts supplied by reference TRBV12-5 and TRBJ1-2, is DARVTQTPRHKVTEMGQEVTMRCQPILGHNTVFWYRQTMMQGLELLAYFRNRAPLDDSGMPKDRFSAEMPDATLATLKIQPSEPRDSAVYFCASGLRTGIITNYGYTFGSGTRLTVV.